What follows is one T cell receptor (beta chain) and its context. No fewer than 6 million PBMCs went into each sample. This sample is part of a study of blood T cells in healthy people across ages. Primers used in a second PCR of roughly 6 to 11 cycles were a sample-barcoded 5' primer and a J-beta primer mix. Every cDNA molecule bore a tag from a template-switch adaptor containing 12 random nucleotides. One entry per CDR3 protein results from TCRdb running MiXCR on the 5' RACE reads. The data hold more than 1,400,000 distinct CDR3 sequences, with approximately 38% observed a single time. The germline CDR1 and CDR2 sequences are DFQATT and SNEGSKA (reference sequence). The CDR3 is made up of 13 amino acids. Trimming took 0 bases from V and 5 from J, leaving 7 bases between them.

The chain carries TRBV20-1 and TRBJ1-4; no reliable D call. The clonotype originates from a woman between 18 and 30 years old in good health. Specimen: blood. The CDR3 spells CSARDNNNEKLFF. The CDR3 nucleotides are TGCAGTGCTAGAGATAACAACAATGAAAAACTGTTTTTT.